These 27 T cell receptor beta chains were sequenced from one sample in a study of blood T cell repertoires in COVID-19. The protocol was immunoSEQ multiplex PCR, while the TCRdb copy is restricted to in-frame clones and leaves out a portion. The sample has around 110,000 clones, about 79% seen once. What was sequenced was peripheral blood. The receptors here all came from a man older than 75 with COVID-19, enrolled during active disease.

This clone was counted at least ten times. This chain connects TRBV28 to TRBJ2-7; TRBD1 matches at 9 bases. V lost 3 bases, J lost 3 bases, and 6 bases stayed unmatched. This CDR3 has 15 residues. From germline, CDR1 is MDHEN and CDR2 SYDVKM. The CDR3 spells CASSFMGQGNYEQYF. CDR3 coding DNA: TGTGCCAGCAGTTTTATGGGACAGGGAAACTACGAGCAGTACTTC.

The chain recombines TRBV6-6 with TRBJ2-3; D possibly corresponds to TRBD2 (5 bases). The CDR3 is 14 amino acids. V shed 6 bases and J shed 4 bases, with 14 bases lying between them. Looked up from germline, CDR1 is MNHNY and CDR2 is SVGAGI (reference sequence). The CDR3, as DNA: TGTGCCAGCAGATCGGGATTAGGGTCAGATACGCAGTATTTT. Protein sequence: CASRSGLGSDTQYF.

This CDR3 is CASSTLADSYNEQFF. In DNA, the CDR3 is TGCGCCAGCAGTACACTAGCGGACTCCTACAATGAGCAGTTCTTC. This chain links TRBV5-1 with TRBJ2-1; 8 nucleotides line up with TRBD2. The J segment lost 0 bases and the V segment lost 5 bases, leaving 4 bases of the junction unmatched. The CDR3 loop spans 15 amino acids. The germline gives CDR1 SGHRS, CDR2 YFSETQ.

In DNA, the CDR3 is TGTGCCAGCAGTGTCGAAGGGGGGAACACTGAAGCTTTCTTT. Its translation: CASSVEGGNTEAFF. V usage is TRBV6-4 and J usage is TRBJ1-1; D perhaps matches TRBD1 (6 bases). V was pared by 4 bases and J by 1 base, with 10 bases between. CDR1 and CDR2 from the germline V gene are MRHNA and SNTAGT. This CDR3 is 14 amino acids long.

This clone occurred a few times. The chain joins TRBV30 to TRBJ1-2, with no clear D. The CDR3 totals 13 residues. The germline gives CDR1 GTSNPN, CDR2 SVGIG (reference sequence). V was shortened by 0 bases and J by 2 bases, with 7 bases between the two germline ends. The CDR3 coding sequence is TGTGCCTGGAGTGTGTCGGGGAACTATGGCTACACCTTC. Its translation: CAWSVSGNYGYTF.

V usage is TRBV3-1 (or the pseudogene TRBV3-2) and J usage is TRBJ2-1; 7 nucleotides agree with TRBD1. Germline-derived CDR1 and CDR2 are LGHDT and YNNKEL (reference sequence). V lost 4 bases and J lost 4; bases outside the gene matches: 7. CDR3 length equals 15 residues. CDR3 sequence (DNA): TGTGCCAGCAGCCTGACGGGACAGCGATACAATGAGCAGTTCTTC. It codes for CASSLTGQRYNEQFF.

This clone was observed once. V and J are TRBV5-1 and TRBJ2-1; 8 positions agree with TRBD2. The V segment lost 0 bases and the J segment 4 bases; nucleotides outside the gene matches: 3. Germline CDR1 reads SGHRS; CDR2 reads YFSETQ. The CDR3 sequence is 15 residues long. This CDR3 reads CASSLGLAGYNEQFF. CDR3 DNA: TGCGCCAGCAGCTTGGGTCTAGCGGGTTACAATGAGCAGTTCTTC.

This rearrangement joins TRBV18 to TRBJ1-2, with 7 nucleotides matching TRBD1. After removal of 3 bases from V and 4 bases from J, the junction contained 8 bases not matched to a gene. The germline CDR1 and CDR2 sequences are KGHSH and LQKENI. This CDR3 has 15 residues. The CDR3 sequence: CASSPDRSTLYGYTF. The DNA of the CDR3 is TGTGCCAGCTCACCGGACAGGTCGACTCTCTATGGCTACACCTTC.

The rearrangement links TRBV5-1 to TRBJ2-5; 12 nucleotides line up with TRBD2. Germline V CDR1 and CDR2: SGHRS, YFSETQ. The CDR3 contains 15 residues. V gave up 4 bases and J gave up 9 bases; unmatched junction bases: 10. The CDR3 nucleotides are TGCGCCAGCAGCAGCGGGACTAGCGGGCCGGGGGCCCAGTACTTC. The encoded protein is CASSSGTSGPGAQYF.

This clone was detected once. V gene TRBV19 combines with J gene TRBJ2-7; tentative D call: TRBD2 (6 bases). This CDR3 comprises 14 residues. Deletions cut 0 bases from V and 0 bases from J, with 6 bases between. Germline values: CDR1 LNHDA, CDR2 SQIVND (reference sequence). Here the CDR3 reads CASSIDGSSYEQYF. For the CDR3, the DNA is TGTGCCAGTAGTATAGACGGGAGCTCCTACGAGCAGTACTTC.

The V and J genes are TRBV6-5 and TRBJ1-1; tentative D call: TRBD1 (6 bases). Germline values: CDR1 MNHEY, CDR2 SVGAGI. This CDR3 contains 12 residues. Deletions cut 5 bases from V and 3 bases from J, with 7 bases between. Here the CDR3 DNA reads TGTGCCAGCAGTAGACAGGACACTGAAGCTTTCTTT. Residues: CASSRQDTEAFF.

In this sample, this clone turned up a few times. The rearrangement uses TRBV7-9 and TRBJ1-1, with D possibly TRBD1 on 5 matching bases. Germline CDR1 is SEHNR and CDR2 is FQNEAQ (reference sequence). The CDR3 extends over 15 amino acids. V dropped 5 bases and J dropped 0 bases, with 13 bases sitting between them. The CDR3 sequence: CASSPGRGMNTEAFF. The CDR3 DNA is TGTGCCAGCAGCCCCGGGCGGGGGATGAACACTGAAGCTTTCTTT.

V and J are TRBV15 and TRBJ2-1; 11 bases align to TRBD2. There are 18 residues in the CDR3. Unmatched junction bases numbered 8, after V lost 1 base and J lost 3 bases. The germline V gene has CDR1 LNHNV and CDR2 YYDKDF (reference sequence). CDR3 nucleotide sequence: TGTGCCACCAGCAGAGGGGGGGCTAGCGGGAGGAACTACAATGAGCAGTTCTTC. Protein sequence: CATSRGGASGRNYNEQFF.

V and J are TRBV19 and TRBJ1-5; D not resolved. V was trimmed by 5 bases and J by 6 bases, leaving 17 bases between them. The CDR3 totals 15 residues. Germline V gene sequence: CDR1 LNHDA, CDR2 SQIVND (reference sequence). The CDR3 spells CASSPTLHYSQPQHF. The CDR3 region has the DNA TGTGCCAGTAGTCCCACCCTGCATTACAGTCAGCCCCAGCATTTT.

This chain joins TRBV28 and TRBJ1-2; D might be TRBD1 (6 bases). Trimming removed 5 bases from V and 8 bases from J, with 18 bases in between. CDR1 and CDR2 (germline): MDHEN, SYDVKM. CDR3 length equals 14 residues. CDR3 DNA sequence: TGTGCCAGCAGTAGTTCAGGGGCCGTCGGGGGCTACACCTTC. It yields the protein CASSSSGAVGGYTF.

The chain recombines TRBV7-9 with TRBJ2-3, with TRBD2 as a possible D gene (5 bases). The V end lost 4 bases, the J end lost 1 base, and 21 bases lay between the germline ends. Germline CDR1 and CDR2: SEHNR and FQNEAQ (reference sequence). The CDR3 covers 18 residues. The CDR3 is CASSSSALGAPGTDTQYF. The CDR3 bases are TGTGCCAGCAGCTCCAGTGCGCTGGGAGCCCCTGGCACAGATACGCAGTATTTT.

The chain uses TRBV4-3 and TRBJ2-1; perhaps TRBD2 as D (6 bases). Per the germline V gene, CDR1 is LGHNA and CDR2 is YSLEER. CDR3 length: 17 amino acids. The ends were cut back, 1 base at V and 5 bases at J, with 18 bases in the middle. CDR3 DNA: TGCGCCAGCAGCCAAGGTGCCCTGGCGGGAACAAACAATGAGCAGTTCTTC. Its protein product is CASSQGALAGTNNEQFF.

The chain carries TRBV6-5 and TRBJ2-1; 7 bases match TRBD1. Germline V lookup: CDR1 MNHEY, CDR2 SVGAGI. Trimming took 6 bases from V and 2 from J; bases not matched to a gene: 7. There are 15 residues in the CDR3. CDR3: CASRDRVGTYNEQFF. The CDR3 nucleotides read TGTGCCAGCAGAGACAGGGTGGGGACCTACAATGAGCAGTTCTTC.

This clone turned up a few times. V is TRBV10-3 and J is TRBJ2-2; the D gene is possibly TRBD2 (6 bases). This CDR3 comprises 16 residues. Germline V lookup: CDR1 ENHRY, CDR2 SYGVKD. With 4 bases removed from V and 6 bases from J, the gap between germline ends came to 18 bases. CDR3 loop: CAISGGDSLTPGELFF. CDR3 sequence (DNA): TGTGCCATCAGTGGGGGGGACTCCCTGACGCCCGGGGAGCTGTTTTTT.

This CDR3 is CASSLRRLGSSYEQYF. CDR3 in DNA: TGTGCCAGCAGCTTAAGGAGACTCGGGAGCTCCTACGAGCAGTACTTC. The chain has TRBV11-2 and TRBJ2-7; TRBD2 is a possible D gene (6 bases). V lost 2 bases to trimming and J lost 0 bases, with 14 bases between them. Germline V gene sequence: CDR1 SGHAT, CDR2 FQNNGV. The CDR3 has 16 residues.

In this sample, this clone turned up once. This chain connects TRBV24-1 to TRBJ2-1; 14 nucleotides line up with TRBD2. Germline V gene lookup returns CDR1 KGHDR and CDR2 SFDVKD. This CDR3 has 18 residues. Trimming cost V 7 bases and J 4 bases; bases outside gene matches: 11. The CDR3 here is CATRGTSGSGAGYNEQFF. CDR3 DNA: TGTGCCACCAGGGGGACTAGCGGGAGTGGAGCTGGTTACAATGAGCAGTTCTTC.

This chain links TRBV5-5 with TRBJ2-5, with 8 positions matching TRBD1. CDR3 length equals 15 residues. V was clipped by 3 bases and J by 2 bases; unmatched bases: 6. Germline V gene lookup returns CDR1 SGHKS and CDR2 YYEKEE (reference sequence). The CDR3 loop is CASSSDRGEQETQYF. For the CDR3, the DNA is TGTGCCAGCAGCTCCGACAGGGGTGAGCAAGAGACCCAGTACTTC.

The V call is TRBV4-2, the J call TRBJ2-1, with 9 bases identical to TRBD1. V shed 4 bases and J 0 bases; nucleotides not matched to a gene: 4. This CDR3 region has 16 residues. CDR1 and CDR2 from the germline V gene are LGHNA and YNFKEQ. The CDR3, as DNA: TGTGCCAGCAGCCCCGGGACAGGGAGCTCCTACAATGAGCAGTTCTTC. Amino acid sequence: CASSPGTGSSYNEQFF.

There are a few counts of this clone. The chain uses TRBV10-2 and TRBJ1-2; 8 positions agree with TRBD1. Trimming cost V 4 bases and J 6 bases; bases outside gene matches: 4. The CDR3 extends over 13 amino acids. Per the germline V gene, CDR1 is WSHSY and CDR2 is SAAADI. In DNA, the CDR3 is TGCGCCAGCAGTGGGACAGGGAAAGATGGCTACACCTTC. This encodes CASSGTGKDGYTF.

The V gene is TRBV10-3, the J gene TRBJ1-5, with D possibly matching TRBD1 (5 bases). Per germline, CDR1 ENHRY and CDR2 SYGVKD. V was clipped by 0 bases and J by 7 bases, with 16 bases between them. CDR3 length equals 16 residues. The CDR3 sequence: CAISESPGSGGQPQHF. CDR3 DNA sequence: TGTGCCATCAGTGAGTCTCCCGGTTCGGGGGGACAGCCCCAGCATTTT.

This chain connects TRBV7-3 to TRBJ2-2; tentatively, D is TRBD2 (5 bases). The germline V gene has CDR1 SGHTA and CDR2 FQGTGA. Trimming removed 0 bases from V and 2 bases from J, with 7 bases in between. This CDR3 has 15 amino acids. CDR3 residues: CASSLTSANTGELFF. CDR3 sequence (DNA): TGTGCCAGCAGCTTAACTAGCGCCAACACCGGGGAGCTGTTTTTT.

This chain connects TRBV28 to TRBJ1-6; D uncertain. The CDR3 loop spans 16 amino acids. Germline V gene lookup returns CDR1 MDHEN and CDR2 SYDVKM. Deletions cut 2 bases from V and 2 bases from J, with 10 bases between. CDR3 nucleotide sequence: TGTGCCAGCAGTTTAGTTGAACAGACCTATAATTCACCCCTCCACTTT. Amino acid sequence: CASSLVEQTYNSPLHF.